This entry describes one T cell receptor (beta chain). The sample comes from a study of stem cell transplantation in POMP-related autoinflammatory disease. Clones were sequenced by immunoSEQ multiplex PCR, and TCRdb holds only the in-frame ones, with some missing. The table shows approximately 65,000 clones, with about nine tenths occurring only once. PRAID combined immunodeficiency and autoinflammation. The receptor was derived from a human patient with POMP-related autoinflammation and immune dysregulation (PRAID). The T cells may come from the graft donor. The sample consisted of CD4+ T cells from PBMCs, taken after stem cell transplantation.

The CDR3 DNA sequence: TGTGCCAGCTCACCACCATCTTCGGGGCTGGAGACCCAGTACTTC. This gives the protein CASSPPSSGLETQYF. This rearrangement joins TRBV18 to TRBJ2-5; tentatively, D is TRBD1 or TRBD2 (5 bases each). Germline V gene data show CDR1 as KGHSH and CDR2 as LQKENI. The V end lost 0 bases, the J end lost 5 bases, and 13 bases lay between the germline ends. The CDR3 has 15 residues.